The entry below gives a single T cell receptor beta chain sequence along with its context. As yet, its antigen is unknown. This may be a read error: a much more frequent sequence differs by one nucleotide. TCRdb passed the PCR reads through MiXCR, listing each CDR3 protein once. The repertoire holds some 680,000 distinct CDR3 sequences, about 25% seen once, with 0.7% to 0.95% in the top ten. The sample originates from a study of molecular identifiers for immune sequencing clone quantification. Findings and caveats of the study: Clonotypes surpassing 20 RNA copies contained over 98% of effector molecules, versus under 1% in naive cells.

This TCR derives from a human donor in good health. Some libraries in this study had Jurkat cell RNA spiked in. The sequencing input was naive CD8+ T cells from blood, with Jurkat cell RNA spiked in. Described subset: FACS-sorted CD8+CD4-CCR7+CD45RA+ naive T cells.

The CDR3 sequence is CASSLGRGALQETQYF. CDR3 nucleotide sequence: TGTGCCAGCAGCCTCGGGCGGGGGGCTTTACAAGAGACCCAGTACTTC. The V and J genes are TRBV5-5 and TRBJ2-5; 8 nucleotides match TRBD2. Per the germline V gene, CDR1 is SGHKS and CDR2 is YYEKEE (reference sequence). The CDR3 has 16 residues. The ends lost 4 bases at V and 2 bases at J; junction bases unmatched: 10.